The rows below give T cell receptor beta chains drawn from one sample of a study of shared clonotypes between healthy human individuals. Here immunoSEQ multiplex PCR was the method, and the copy in TCRdb shows in-frame clones only, minus some. Of some 2.1 million clones in the sample, 85% to 95% are singletons; the top ten hold roughly 1%. Sequenced material: naive CD8+ T cells sorted from blood. The receptor set was obtained from a man younger than 35 in good health. Each CDR3 is given with its conserved first and last residue. The D gene is left open where the match is weak. The size of a clone is reported for some rows only, either as once, few or many, or as a class for expanded clones.

CDR3: CASSPDWLYEQYF; DNA: TGTGCCAGCAGCCCCGACTGGTTGTACGAGCAGTACTTC; size: .; D: .; J: TRBJ2-7; V: TRBV7-2
CDR3: CASSWTGEDGELFF; DNA: TGTGCCAGCAGCTGGACAGGGGAAGACGGGGAGCTGTTTTTT; size: .; D: TRBD1; J: TRBJ2-2; V: TRBV6-4
CDR3: CASSLQGAMNTEAFF; DNA: TGTGCCAGCAGTTTGCAGGGGGCTATGAACACTGAAGCTTTCTTT; size: .; D: TRBD1; J: TRBJ1-1; V: TRBV28
CDR3: CASSLGDASGANVLTF; DNA: TGTGCCAGCAGCTTGGGGGACGCCTCTGGGGCCAACGTCCTGACTTTC; size: .; D: .; J: TRBJ2-6; V: TRBV5-4
CDR3: CASSGPSSYYNEQFF; DNA: TGTGCCAGCAGCGGACCTAGCTCGTACTACAATGAGCAGTTCTTC; size: .; D: .; J: TRBJ2-1; V: TRBV9
CDR3: CASSQDSFLASYEQYF; DNA: TGCGCCAGCAGCCAAGATTCATTCTTAGCGTCCTACGAGCAGTACTTC; size: .; D: .; J: TRBJ2-7; V: TRBV4-1
CDR3: CASSPSQGGATSYEQYF; DNA: TGTGCCAGCAGCCCCTCGCAGGGGGGGGCGACCTCCTACGAGCAGTACTTC; size: .; D: .; J: TRBJ2-7; V: TRBV7-9
CDR3: CASSYGARNEQFF; DNA: TGTGCCAGCAGCTACGGAGCCCGCAATGAGCAGTTCTTC; size: .; D: .; J: TRBJ2-1; V: TRBV7-9
CDR3: CASSLATGGYEQYF; DNA: TGTGCCAGCAGCTTAGCGACAGGAGGCTACGAGCAGTACTTC; size: once; D: .; J: TRBJ2-7; V: TRBV5-5
CDR3: CASSLLIPTGELFF; DNA: TGTGCCAGCAGCTTATTAATACCCACCGGGGAGCTGTTTTTT; size: .; D: .; J: TRBJ2-2; V: TRBV7-9
CDR3: CASSYLGNSYEQYF; DNA: TGTGCCAGCAGTTATCTAGGGAACTCCTACGAGCAGTACTTC; size: .; D: .; J: TRBJ2-7; V: TRBV27
CDR3: CSVEDLRAGPTIYF; DNA: TGCAGCGTTGAAGATTTAAGGGCAGGGCCCACCATATATTTT; size: .; D: .; J: TRBJ1-3; V: TRBV29-1
CDR3: CASSLLARVAPPEAFF; DNA: TGTGCCAGCAGTTTACTAGCCAGGGTGGCCCCGCCTGAAGCTTTCTTT; size: .; D: .; J: TRBJ1-1; V: TRBV27
CDR3: CASSQLQIYNEKLFF; DNA: TGTGCCAGCAGCCAATTACAGATCTACAATGAAAAACTGTTTTTT; size: once; D: .; J: TRBJ1-4; V: TRBV7-8
CDR3: CASSLGGTDYGYTF; DNA: TGCGCCAGCAGCTTGGGGGGAACGGACTATGGCTACACCTTC; size: .; D: .; J: TRBJ1-2; V: TRBV5-1
CDR3: CASRSDRTETQYF; DNA: TGTGCCAGCCGATCGGATCGAACAGAGACCCAGTACTTC; size: .; D: .; J: TRBJ2-5; V: TRBV27
CDR3: CASSGVGRDEKLFF; DNA: TGTGCCAGTAGTGGCGTGGGGAGGGATGAAAAACTGTTTTTT; size: .; D: .; J: TRBJ1-4; V: TRBV19
CDR3: CASSSQGLVETQYF; DNA: TGTGCCAGCAGCTCTCAGGGGCTGGTAGAGACCCAGTACTTC; size: .; D: .; J: TRBJ2-5; V: TRBV7-9
CDR3: CASSLYLGGEAFF; DNA: TGTGCCAGCAGCTTATACCTGGGGGGAGAAGCTTTCTTT; size: .; D: .; J: TRBJ1-1; V: TRBV7-9
CDR3: CASSSRDGSYEQYF; DNA: TGCGCCAGCAGCTCCCGGGATGGATCCTACGAGCAGTACTTC; size: .; D: .; J: TRBJ2-7; V: TRBV5-1
CDR3: CSVEATGGGNEQFF; DNA: TGCAGCGTTGAGGCCACAGGGGGGGGCAATGAGCAGTTCTTC; size: .; D: .; J: TRBJ2-1; V: TRBV29-1
CDR3: CASSTAGGFAYGYTF; DNA: TGTGCCAGCAGTACCGCAGGGGGATTCGCCTATGGCTACACCTTC; size: .; D: TRBD1; J: TRBJ1-2; V: TRBV6-5
CDR3: CASSESQDTGELFF; DNA: TGTGCCAGCAGTGAATCCCAGGACACCGGGGAGCTGTTTTTT; size: .; D: .; J: TRBJ2-2; V: TRBV25-1
CDR3: CASSPPLTDTQYF; DNA: TGTGCCAGCAGCCCCCCCCTCACAGATACGCAGTATTTT; size: .; D: .; J: TRBJ2-3; V: TRBV9
CDR3: CASSPGQLNQPQHF; DNA: TGCGCCAGCAGCCCAGGACAGCTCAATCAGCCCCAGCATTTT; size: .; D: .; J: TRBJ1-5; V: TRBV4-1
CDR3: CASGLVPSPLHNEQFF; DNA: TGTGCTAGTGGTTTGGTACCTAGCCCCCTCCACAATGAGCAGTTCTTC; size: .; D: .; J: TRBJ2-1; V: TRBV12-5
CDR3: CASSLVPNRNEQFF; DNA: TGTGCCAGCAGCTTAGTCCCTAATCGGAATGAGCAGTTCTTC; size: few; D: .; J: TRBJ2-1; V: TRBV7-2
CDR3: CASSSPLENEQFF; DNA: TGTGCCAGCAGTTCCCCACTCGAAAATGAGCAGTTCTTC; size: once; D: .; J: TRBJ2-1; V: TRBV27
CDR3: CSARDDYGYTF; DNA: TGCAGTGCTAGGGATGACTATGGCTACACCTTC; size: .; D: .; J: TRBJ1-2; V: TRBV20-1
CDR3: CASSAYWGTSEEKLFF; DNA: TGTGCCAGCAGTGCCTACTGGGGGACATCGGAAGAAAAACTGTTTTTT; size: .; D: .; J: TRBJ1-4; V: TRBV6-1
CDR3: CSARTSGYQETQYF; DNA: TGCAGCGCCCGGACTAGCGGGTACCAAGAGACCCAGTACTTC; size: .; D: TRBD2; J: TRBJ2-5; V: TRBV29-1
CDR3: CASSPTGTSGGLYNEQFF; DNA: TGCGCCAGCAGCCCCACTGGGACTAGCGGGGGGCTTTACAATGAGCAGTTCTTC; size: .; D: TRBD2; J: TRBJ2-1; V: TRBV5-1
CDR3: CASSYWDSYEQYF; DNA: TGTGCCAGCAGCTACTGGGACAGCTACGAGCAGTACTTC; size: .; D: TRBD1; J: TRBJ2-7; V: TRBV11-2
CDR3: CASSLTTSGWYEQYF; DNA: TGTGCCAGCAGCCTTACCACTAGCGGGTGGTACGAGCAGTACTTC; size: .; D: TRBD2; J: TRBJ2-7; V: TRBV7-2
CDR3: CASSGSMLSGNTIYF; DNA: TGTGCCAGCAGCGGATCCATGCTCTCTGGAAACACCATATATTTT; size: .; D: .; J: TRBJ1-3; V: TRBV6-1
CDR3: CASSNQGGTEAFF; DNA: TGTGCCAGCAGCAACCAGGGGGGCACTGAAGCTTTCTTT; size: once; D: TRBD1; J: TRBJ1-1; V: TRBV7-6
CDR3: CASHRDRGVGATDTQYF; DNA: TGCGCCAGCCACCGGGACAGGGGGGTGGGGGCCACAGATACGCAGTATTTT; size: .; D: TRBD1; J: TRBJ2-3; V: TRBV5-1
CDR3: CASSYGGTEKETQYF; DNA: TGTGCCAGCAGTTACGGTGGCACGGAAAAAGAGACCCAGTACTTC; size: once; D: .; J: TRBJ2-5; V: TRBV6-5
CDR3: CASSPQVFSYEQYF; DNA: TGTGCCAGCAGCCCCCAAGTATTCTCTTACGAGCAGTACTTC; size: .; D: .; J: TRBJ2-7; V: TRBV27
CDR3: CASSFTGGGDGYTF; DNA: TGTGCCAGCAGTTTCACAGGGGGCGGGGATGGCTACACCTTC; size: .; D: TRBD1; J: TRBJ1-2; V: TRBV27
CDR3: CASRHREYNGYTF; DNA: TGTGCCAGCAGACACAGGGAATACAATGGCTACACCTTC; size: .; D: .; J: TRBJ1-2; V: TRBV6-5
CDR3: CAISESGLAYEQYF; DNA: TGTGCCATCAGTGAGTCGGGACTAGCTTACGAGCAGTACTTC; size: .; D: TRBD2; J: TRBJ2-7; V: TRBV10-3
CDR3: CASSPEGSSYEQYF; DNA: TGTGCCAGCTCACCAGAGGGGAGCTCCTACGAGCAGTACTTC; size: .; D: .; J: TRBJ2-7; V: TRBV18
CDR3: CASSLGQVGGRSYEQYF; DNA: TGTGCCAGCAGCTTAGGCCAGGTCGGGGGTCGCTCCTACGAGCAGTACTTC; size: .; D: .; J: TRBJ2-7; V: TRBV13
CDR3: CASSLAGEVYTGELFF; DNA: TGTGCCAGCAGCTTAGCAGGGGAGGTGTACACCGGGGAGCTGTTTTTT; size: few; D: .; J: TRBJ2-2; V: TRBV7-6
CDR3: CASSTFWAFPSTDTQYF; DNA: TGTGCCAGCAGCACATTTTGGGCATTCCCTAGCACAGATACGCAGTATTTT; size: .; D: .; J: TRBJ2-3; V: TRBV28